The clone carrying this T cell receptor beta chain was observed at least ten times. This CDR3 is built from 13 residues. Germline trimming cut 7 bases from V and 2 bases from J; bases unmatched to any gene: 3. Per germline, CDR1 SGHRS and CDR2 YFSETQ. This sample is part of a study of metastatic and nonmetastatic thyroid tumors. TCRdb reanalyzed the PCR reads with MiXCR. Of about 39,000 clones in the sample, 15% to 20% are singletons; the top ten hold approximately 15%. No treatment of any kind had been given to any patient before thyroid surgery. V is TRBV5-1 and J is TRBJ2-1; 7 nucleotides align to TRBD1. Sequencing was carried out using tumor tissue. This sequence was found in a female donor with papillary thyroid cancer or a benign thyroid nodule (not recorded which). Some clones in this sample may be carry-over from other donors' samples. This CDR3 reads CASRDSAYNEQFF. The CDR3, as DNA: TGCGCCAGCCGGGACAGCGCCTACAATGAGCAGTTCTTC.